These 22 T cell receptor beta chains originate from one sample sequenced in a study of blood T cell repertoires in COVID-19. TCRdb's copy holds only in-frame clones and misses some; the assay was immunoSEQ multiplex PCR. The table records 130,000 or so clones, around 88% of them present only once. The sample comprised peripheral blood. These receptors all come from a man aged 50 to 60 with acute or convalescent COVID-19.

V is TRBV2 and J is TRBJ2-7; 8 bases are a match to TRBD1. The CDR3 consists of 13 residues. CDR1 SNHLY and CDR2 FYNNEI come from the germline V gene. V lost 8 bases, J lost 0 bases, and 3 bases stayed unmatched. In DNA form, the CDR3 reads TGTGCCAGCGTTGGGACAGGCTCCTACGAGCAGTACTTC. Translated: CASVGTGSYEQYF.

The chain joins TRBV7-2 to TRBJ1-2, with D maybe TRBD1 (5 bases). The V gene's germline CDR1 is SGHTA and CDR2 FQGNSA. The CDR3 runs 15 residues. V was clipped by 1 base and J by 3 bases, with 12 bases between them. The CDR3 here is CASSLVAGGDYGYTF. As DNA, the CDR3 is TGTGCCAGCAGCTTAGTGGCGGGAGGGGACTATGGCTACACCTTC.

This chain connects TRBV5-4 to TRBJ1-1; TRBD1 matches 8 bases. The CDR3 spans 15 residues. Germline V gene lookup returns CDR1 SGHNT and CDR2 YYREEE (reference sequence). J was trimmed by 5 bases and V by 4 bases; bases with no gene match: 10. The CDR3 DNA is TGTGCCAGCAGCGGTACCGGGACAGGAGGGACTGAAGCTTTCTTT. The encoded protein is CASSGTGTGGTEAFF.

This chain links TRBV11-2 with TRBJ2-1; no definite D call. This CDR3 comprises 14 residues. Germline CDR1 SGHAT, CDR2 FQNNGV. V was trimmed by 5 bases and J by 7 bases, leaving 15 bases between them. The CDR3 DNA is TGTGCCAGCAGCCGGGTCGCATTTTATAATGAGCAGTTCTTC. Translating it yields CASSRVAFYNEQFF. Complete variable domain (other parts from reference TRBV11-2 and TRBJ2-1): EAGVAQSPRYKIIEKRQSVAFWCNPISGHATLYWYQQILGQGPKLLIQFQNNGVVDDSQLPKDRFSAERLKGVDSTLKIQPAKLEDSAVYLCASSRVAFYNEQFFGPGTRLTVL.

This chain's CDR3 is CASSRTGGSSDTQYF. CDR3 coding DNA: TGCGCCAGCAGCCGGACAGGGGGATCATCAGATACGCAGTATTTT. This chain connects TRBV5-1 to TRBJ2-3; 10 positions agree with TRBD1. V was clipped by 4 bases and J by 4 bases; unmatched bases: 6. Germline V lookup: CDR1 SGHRS, CDR2 YFSETQ. The CDR3 spans 15 residues.

This clone occurred a few times. The CDR3 sequence is CASSLSPGGITIYF. The CDR3 DNA follows: TGTGCCAGCAGCTTAAGTCCGGGGGGGATCACCATATATTTT. The gene calls are TRBV13 and TRBJ1-3; maybe TRBD1 (5 bases). There are 14 residues in the CDR3. Trimming shortened V by 2 bases and J by 9 bases, and 14 bases separated the two germline ends. Germline loops: CDR1 PRHDT, CDR2 FYEKMQ (reference sequence). Looking up the rest from reference TRBV13 and TRBJ1-3 gives the full variable domain: AAGVIQSPRHLIKEKRETATLKCYPIPRHDTVYWYQQGPGQDPQFLISFYEKMQSDKGSIPDRFSAQQFSDYHSELNMSSLELGDSALYFCASSLSPGGITIYFGEGSWLTVV.

V usage is TRBV10-1 and J usage is TRBJ1-5, with D hard to call. V lost 6 bases and J lost 3, with 9 bases in between. Germline CDR1 WNHNN, CDR2 SYGVQD (reference sequence). The CDR3 extends over 13 amino acids. CDR3 bases: TGCGCCAGCAGCCCAGGAACCAATCAGCCCCAGCATTTT. This gives the protein CASSPGTNQPQHF.

This rearrangement joins TRBV6-1 to TRBJ1-1, with 7 bases matching TRBD1. CDR1 MNHNS and CDR2 SASEGT come from the germline V gene. The J segment lost 10 bases and the V segment lost 2 bases, leaving 13 bases of the junction unmatched. CDR3 length: 15 amino acids. As DNA, the CDR3 is TGTGCCAGCAGTGAACACGACAGGGATGGTCGGGGAGCTTTCTTT. It specifies CASSEHDRDGRGAFF.

The chain combines TRBV10-3 with TRBJ1-1; TRBD1 might be the D (6 bases). This CDR3 contains 16 residues. From germline, CDR1 is ENHRY and CDR2 SYGVKD. Trimming pared 5 bases from V and 1 base from J, leaving 17 bases between. CDR3 loop: CAISLTGPNENTEAFF. The CDR3 DNA reads as TGTGCCATCAGTCTGACAGGACCCAACGAGAACACTGAAGCTTTCTTT.

As DNA, the CDR3 is TGTGCCAGCAGCCACCGGAGCCGGGGGGACACAGATACGCAGTATTTT. Translated: CASSHRSRGDTDTQYF. V is TRBV3-1 (or the pseudogene TRBV3-2) and J is TRBJ2-3; 7 nucleotides align to TRBD2. Germline trimming cut 3 bases from V and 2 bases from J; bases unmatched to any gene: 8. Germline CDR1 is LGHDT and CDR2 is YNNKEL (reference sequence). The CDR3 runs to 16 residues.

This chain links TRBV6-1 with TRBJ2-3, with 16 bases aligning to TRBD2. V shed 4 bases and J 0 bases; nucleotides not matched to a gene: 7. Germline lookup yields CDR1 MNHNS and CDR2 SASEGT. The CDR3 loop spans 19 amino acids. CDR3: CASSALPGLAGGSTDTQYF. CDR3 sequence (DNA): TGTGCCAGCAGTGCCTTGCCGGGACTAGCGGGAGGGAGCACAGATACGCAGTATTTT.

The chain links TRBV14 to TRBJ2-5; D is unresolved. The CDR3 loop spans 16 amino acids. The V end lost 1 base, the J end lost 3 bases, and 15 bases lay between the germline ends. The V gene's germline CDR1 is SGHDN and CDR2 FVKESK. This CDR3 is CASSQARVSRKETQYF. CDR3 DNA: TGTGCCAGCAGCCAAGCTCGGGTCTCGAGGAAAGAGACCCAGTACTTC.

J is TRBJ2-5 and V is TRBV21-1; the table's D call TRBD2 went unverified against the DNA. TRBV21-1 is described as a pseudogene. The CDR3 contains 15 residues. The CDR3 DNA reads TGTGCCAGCTCCCGATGGGCCGGGGAGCAAGAGACCCAGTACTTC. Residues: CASSRWAGEQETQYF.

The J gene is TRBJ1-2, the V gene TRBV6-1; a weak D match, TRBD1 (5 bases). Deletions cut 4 bases from V and 4 bases from J, with 19 bases between. Per germline, CDR1 MNHNS and CDR2 SASEGT. The CDR3 is 16 amino acids. In nucleotides, the CDR3 is TGTGCCAGCAGTGGAGGAAGAAAAGACAGCAGCTATGGCTACACCTTC. Residues: CASSGGRKDSSYGYTF.

The chain joins TRBV7-8 to TRBJ2-7; D not certain. Trimming removed 1 base from V and 4 bases from J, with 14 bases in between. Germline CDR1 SGHVS, CDR2 FQNEAQ. This CDR3 comprises 15 residues. The CDR3 DNA sequence: TGTGCCAGCAGCTTAGAGCCCCCCGGTTGGTACGAGCAGTACTTC. Its protein product is CASSLEPPGWYEQYF.

CDR3 amino acids: CASSEQGAGGYTF. DNA for the CDR3: TGTGCCAGCAGTGAACAGGGGGCGGGTGGCTACACCTTC. This rearrangement joins TRBV12-3 or TRBV12-4 to TRBJ1-2; 9 nucleotides agree with TRBD1. This CDR3 is built from 13 residues. J was trimmed by 7 bases and V by 5 bases; bases with no gene match: 5.

The chain carries TRBV5-1 and TRBJ1-3; D possibly corresponds to TRBD1 (6 bases). CDR1 SGHRS and CDR2 YFSETQ come from the germline V gene. The CDR3 sequence is 16 residues long. The V end was cut by 4 bases, the J end by 0 bases, with 14 bases between. The DNA of the CDR3 is TGCGCCAGCAGCCAGACCGGGACACCCTCTGGAAACACCATATATTTT. Translated, it gives CASSQTGTPSGNTIYF.

The CDR3 DNA reads as TGTGCCAGCAGTGCGGGGATTGCGGGCTACACCTTC. It specifies CASSAGIAGYTF. The chain combines TRBV12-3 or TRBV12-4 with TRBJ1-2; D is unclear. This CDR3 is built from 12 residues. Deletions cut 5 bases from V and 8 bases from J, with 12 bases between.

CDR3 coding DNA: TGTGCCAGCAGCTTGACAGGGACCAATGAGCAGTTCTTC. The encoded protein is CASSLTGTNEQFF. The rearrangement joins TRBV11-2 to TRBJ2-1; 7 positions match TRBD1. The CDR3 consists of 13 residues. V dropped 3 bases and J dropped 6; count of bases not matched to a gene: 2. CDR1 and CDR2 (germline): SGHAT, FQNNGV.

This chain connects TRBV9 to TRBJ1-4; D is perhaps TRBD1 (5 bases). Germline assignment: CDR1 SGDLS and CDR2 YYNGEE. Trimming left V 4 bases short and J 8 bases short, with 18 bases between. This CDR3 region has 15 residues. The DNA of the CDR3 is TGTGCCAGCAGCCAAGAGTACAGTTGGGGCGAAAAACTGTTTTTT. It translates to CASSQEYSWGEKLFF.

This sequence joins TRBV3-1 (or the pseudogene TRBV3-2) and TRBJ2-7, with TRBD2 matching 8 bases. Per germline, CDR1 LGHDT and CDR2 YNNKEL (reference sequence). V lost 4 bases to trimming and J lost 6 bases; unmatched junction nucleotides: 5. The CDR3 covers 13 residues. The CDR3 here is CASSPGTSGEQYF. CDR3 DNA: TGTGCCAGCAGCCCCGGGACTAGTGGCGAGCAGTACTTC.

V usage is TRBV5-1 and J usage is TRBJ2-1, with 10 bases fitting TRBD1. The CDR3 is 14 residues long. Trimming removed 4 bases from V and 9 bases from J; junction bases left unmatched: 7. CDR1 and CDR2 from the germline V gene are SGHRS and YFSETQ. As DNA, the CDR3 is TGCGCCAGCAGCCAGGGACAGGGGCGGGGTGAGCAGTTCTTC. Translating it yields CASSQGQGRGEQFF.